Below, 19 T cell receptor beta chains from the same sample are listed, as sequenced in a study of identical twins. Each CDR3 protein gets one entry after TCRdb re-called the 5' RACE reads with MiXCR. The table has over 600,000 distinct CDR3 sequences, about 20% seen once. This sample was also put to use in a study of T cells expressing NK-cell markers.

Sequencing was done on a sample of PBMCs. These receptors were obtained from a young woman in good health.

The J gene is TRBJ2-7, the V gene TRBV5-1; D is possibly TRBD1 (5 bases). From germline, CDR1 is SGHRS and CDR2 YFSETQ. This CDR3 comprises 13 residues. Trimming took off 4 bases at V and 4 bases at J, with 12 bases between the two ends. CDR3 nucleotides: TGCGCCAGCAGCAAAGACAGAGAATACGAGCAGTACTTC. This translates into CASSKDREYEQYF.

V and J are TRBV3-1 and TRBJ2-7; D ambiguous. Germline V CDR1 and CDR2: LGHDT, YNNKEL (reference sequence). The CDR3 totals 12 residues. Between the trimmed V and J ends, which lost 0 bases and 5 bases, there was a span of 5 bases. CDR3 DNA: TGTGCCAGCAGCCAAGAACGGAACGAGCAGTACTTC. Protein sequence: CASSQERNEQYF.

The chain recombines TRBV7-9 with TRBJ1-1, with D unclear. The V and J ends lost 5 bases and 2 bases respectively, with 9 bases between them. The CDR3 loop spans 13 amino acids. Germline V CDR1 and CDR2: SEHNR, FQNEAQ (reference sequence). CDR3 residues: CASSPAYNTEAFF. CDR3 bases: TGTGCCAGCAGCCCCGCCTATAACACTGAAGCTTTCTTT.

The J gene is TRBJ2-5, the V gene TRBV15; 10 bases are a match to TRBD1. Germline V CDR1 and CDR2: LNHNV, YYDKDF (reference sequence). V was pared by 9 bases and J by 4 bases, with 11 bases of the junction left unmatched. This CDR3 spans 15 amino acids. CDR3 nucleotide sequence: TGTGCCACTATGCGGGACAGGGGAGTTCGAGAGACCCAGTACTTC. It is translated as CATMRDRGVRETQYF.

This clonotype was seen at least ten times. Here the CDR3 reads CASSSGPLSGQYF. The CDR3 coding sequence is TGTGCCAGCAGTTCTGGGCCCTTAAGCGGGCAGTACTTC. This chain links TRBV6-5 with TRBJ2-7; weak D call: TRBD2 (5 bases). CDR1 MNHEY and CDR2 SVGAGI come from the germline V gene. This CDR3 is built from 13 residues. V lost 4 bases and J lost 9, with 16 bases in between.

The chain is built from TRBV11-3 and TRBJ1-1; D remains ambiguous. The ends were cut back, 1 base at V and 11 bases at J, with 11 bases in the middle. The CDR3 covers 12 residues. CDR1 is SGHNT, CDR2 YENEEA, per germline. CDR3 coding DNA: TGTGCCAGCAGCTTAGGGTATATGGAGGCTTTCTTT. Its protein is CASSLGYMEAFF.

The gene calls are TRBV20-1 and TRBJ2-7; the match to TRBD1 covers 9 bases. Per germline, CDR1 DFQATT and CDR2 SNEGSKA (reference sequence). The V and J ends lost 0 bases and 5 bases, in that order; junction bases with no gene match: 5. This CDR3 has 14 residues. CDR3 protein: CSARDLTGGNEQYF. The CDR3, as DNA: TGCAGTGCTAGAGATCTGACAGGGGGTAACGAGCAGTACTTC.

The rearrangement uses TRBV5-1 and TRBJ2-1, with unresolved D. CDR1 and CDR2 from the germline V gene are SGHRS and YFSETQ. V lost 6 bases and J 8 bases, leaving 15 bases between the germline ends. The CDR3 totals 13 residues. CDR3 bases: TGCGCCAGCATTTCTACGAATGAAGATGAGCAGTTCTTC. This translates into CASISTNEDEQFF.

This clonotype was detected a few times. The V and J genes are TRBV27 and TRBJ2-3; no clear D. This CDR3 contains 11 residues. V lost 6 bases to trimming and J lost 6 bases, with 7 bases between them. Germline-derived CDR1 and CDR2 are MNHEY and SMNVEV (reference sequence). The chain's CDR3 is CASRGWDTQYF. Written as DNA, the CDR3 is TGTGCCAGCAGAGGGTGGGATACGCAGTATTTT.

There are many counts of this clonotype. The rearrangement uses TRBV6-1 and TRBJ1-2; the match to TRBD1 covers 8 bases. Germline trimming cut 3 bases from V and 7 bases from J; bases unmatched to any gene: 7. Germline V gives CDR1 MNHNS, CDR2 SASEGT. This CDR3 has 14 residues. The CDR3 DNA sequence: TGTGCCAGCAGTGACACCGGGACAGGCGTTGGCTACACCTTC. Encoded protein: CASSDTGTGVGYTF.

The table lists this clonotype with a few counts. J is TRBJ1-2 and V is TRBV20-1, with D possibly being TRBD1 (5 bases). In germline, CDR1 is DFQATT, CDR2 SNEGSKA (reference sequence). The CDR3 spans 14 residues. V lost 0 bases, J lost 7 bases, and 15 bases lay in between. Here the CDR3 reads CSARERARALGYTF. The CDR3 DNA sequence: TGCAGTGCTAGAGAACGGGCCAGGGCGCTTGGCTACACCTTC.

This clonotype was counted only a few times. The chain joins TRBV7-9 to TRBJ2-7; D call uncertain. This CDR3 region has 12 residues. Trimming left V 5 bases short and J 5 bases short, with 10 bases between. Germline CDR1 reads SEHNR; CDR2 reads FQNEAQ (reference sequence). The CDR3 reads CASSERIHEQYF. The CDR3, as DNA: TGTGCCAGCAGCGAGAGAATCCACGAGCAGTACTTC.

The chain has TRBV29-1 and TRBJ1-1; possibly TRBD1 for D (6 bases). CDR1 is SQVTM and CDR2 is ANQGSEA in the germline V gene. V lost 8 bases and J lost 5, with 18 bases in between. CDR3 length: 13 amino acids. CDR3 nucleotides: TGCAGCTCCTCCGGGGACACTTCGACTGAAGCTTTCTTT. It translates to CSSSGDTSTEAFF.

The CDR3 is CSVGDWLIRDTQYF. The CDR3 DNA reads as TGCAGCGTTGGGGACTGGTTGATAAGAGATACGCAGTATTTT. The chain has TRBV29-1 and TRBJ2-3; D may be TRBD2 (6 bases). CDR3 length equals 14 residues. Trimming stripped 4 bases from V and 5 bases from J, with 16 bases between. Germline V lookup: CDR1 SQVTM, CDR2 ANQGSEA.

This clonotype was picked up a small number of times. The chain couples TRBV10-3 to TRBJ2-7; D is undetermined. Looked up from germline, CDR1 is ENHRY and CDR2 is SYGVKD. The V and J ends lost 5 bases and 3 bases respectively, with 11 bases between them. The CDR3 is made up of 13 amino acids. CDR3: CAISPGANYEQYF. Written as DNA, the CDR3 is TGTGCCATCAGTCCCGGTGCCAACTACGAGCAGTACTTC.

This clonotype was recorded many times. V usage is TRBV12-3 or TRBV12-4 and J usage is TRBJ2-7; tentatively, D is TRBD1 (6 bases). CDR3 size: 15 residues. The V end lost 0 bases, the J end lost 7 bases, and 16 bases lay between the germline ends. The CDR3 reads CASSLAPSRGSEQYF. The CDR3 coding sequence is TGTGCCAGCAGTTTAGCGCCGTCCAGGGGTAGTGAGCAGTACTTC.

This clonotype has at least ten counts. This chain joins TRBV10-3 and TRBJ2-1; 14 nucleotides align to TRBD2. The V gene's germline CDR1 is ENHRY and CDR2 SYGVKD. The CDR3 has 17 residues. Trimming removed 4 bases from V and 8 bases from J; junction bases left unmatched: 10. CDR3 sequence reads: CAISAGLAGGGWDEQFF. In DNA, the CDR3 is TGTGCCATCAGTGCCGGACTAGCGGGAGGTGGATGGGATGAGCAGTTCTTC.

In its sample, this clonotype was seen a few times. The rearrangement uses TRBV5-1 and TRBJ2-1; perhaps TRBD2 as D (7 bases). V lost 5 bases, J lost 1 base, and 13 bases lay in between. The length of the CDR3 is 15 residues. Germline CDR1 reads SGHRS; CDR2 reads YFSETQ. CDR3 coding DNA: TGCGCCAGCAGGGGGGGGGCAGCTTCCTACAATGAGCAGTTCTTC. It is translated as CASRGGAASYNEQFF. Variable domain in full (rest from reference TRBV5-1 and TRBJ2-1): KAGVTQTPRYLIKTRGQQVTLSCSPISGHRSVSWYQQTPGQGLQFLFEYFSETQRNKGNFPGRFSGRQFSNSRSEMNVSTLELGDSALYLCASRGGAASYNEQFFGPGTRLTVL.

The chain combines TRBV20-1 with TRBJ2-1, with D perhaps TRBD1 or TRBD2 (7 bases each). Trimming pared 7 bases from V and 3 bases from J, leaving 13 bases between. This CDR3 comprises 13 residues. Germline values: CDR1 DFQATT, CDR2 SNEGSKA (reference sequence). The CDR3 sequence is CSVRGGGYNEQFF. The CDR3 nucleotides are TGCAGTGTCAGGGGGGGGGGCTACAATGAGCAGTTCTTC.